These 25 T cell receptor beta chains were all obtained from the same sample, sequenced in a study of blood T cell repertoires in COVID-19. The protocol was immunoSEQ multiplex PCR, while the TCRdb copy is restricted to in-frame clones and leaves out a portion. The sample records about 45,000 clones, around 94% being singletons. Sequenced sample: peripheral blood. These receptor sequences come from a man in his fifties with COVID-19, enrolled during active disease.

Here the CDR3 DNA reads TGTGCCAGCAGCTCCTTAGCGGGAGGGCACCGAAGCTCCTACAATGAGCAGTTCTTC. Amino acids: CASSSLAGGHRSSYNEQFF. The chain employs TRBV11-2 and TRBJ2-1; 11 nucleotides line up with TRBD2. This CDR3 spans 19 amino acids. The V gene's germline CDR1 is SGHAT and CDR2 FQNNGV. The V and J ends lost 4 bases and 0 bases, in that order; junction bases with no gene match: 11.

This clone was found once. The rearrangement uses TRBV7-3 and TRBJ2-3, with D perhaps TRBD2 (5 bases). The CDR3 is made up of 15 amino acids. The germline V gene encodes CDR1 SGHTA and CDR2 FQGTGA. The V end lost 3 bases, the J end lost 3 bases, and 13 bases lay between the germline ends. CDR3 in amino acids: CASSLVLGNTDTQYF. The DNA of the CDR3 is TGTGCCAGCAGCTTGGTTCTCGGGAATACAGATACGCAGTATTTT.

The rearrangement uses TRBV5-1 and TRBJ1-5, with TRBD1 matching 7 bases. From germline, CDR1 is SGHRS and CDR2 YFSETQ. Trimming removed 0 bases from V and 6 bases from J; junction bases left unmatched: 3. This CDR3 has 14 amino acids. CDR3 sequence: CASSLGQGSQPQHF. Written as DNA, the CDR3 is TGCGCCAGCAGCTTGGGACAGGGAAGTCAGCCCCAGCATTTT.

The rearrangement uses TRBV3-1 (or the pseudogene TRBV3-2) and TRBJ1-4; 7 bases map to TRBD1. Germline V gives CDR1 LGHDT, CDR2 YNNKEL (reference sequence). The trim removed 0 bases at V and 5 bases at J, leaving 6 bases unmatched. The length of the CDR3 is 16 residues. CDR3 DNA: TGTGCCAGCAGCCAAGAGGTGTGGGACAGCAATGAAAAACTGTTTTTT. Its translation is CASSQEVWDSNEKLFF.

This clone was counted once. The chain carries TRBV7-2 and TRBJ2-1, with 12 bases identical to TRBD2. This CDR3 spans 15 amino acids. The germline V gene has CDR1 SGHTA and CDR2 FQGNSA. V shed 2 bases, J shed 8 bases, and the junction held 4 bases outside the gene matches. CDR3 sequence reads: CASSLLAGGPDEQFF. The DNA for the CDR3 is TGTGCCAGCAGCTTACTAGCGGGAGGGCCGGATGAGCAGTTCTTC.

CDR3 loop: CASSPGQIYGYTF. The CDR3 DNA reads as TGTGCCAGTAGTCCGGGACAGATCTATGGCTACACCTTC. The chain combines TRBV19 with TRBJ1-2, with TRBD1 matching 7 bases. The V segment lost 5 bases and the J segment 4 bases; nucleotides outside the gene matches: 4. Germline CDR1 reads LNHDA; CDR2 reads SQIVND (reference sequence). This CDR3 comprises 13 residues.

The chain employs TRBV6-2 or TRBV6-3 and TRBJ2-1, with 13 bases that match TRBD2. The CDR3 totals 21 residues. The V and J ends lost 6 bases and 5 bases, in that order; junction bases with no gene match: 22. The V gene's germline CDR1 is MNHEY and CDR2 SVGEGT. CDR3 sequence: CASSTRPGTSGTPTRDNEQFF. For the CDR3, the DNA is TGTGCCAGCAGCACACGTCCCGGGACTAGCGGGACTCCCACTAGGGACAATGAGCAGTTCTTC.

The CDR3 DNA follows: TGTGCCAGCAGCCCACTAGCGGAACTTAACACAGATACGCAGTATTTT. This codes for CASSPLAELNTDTQYF. The V call is TRBV3-1 (or the pseudogene TRBV3-2), the J call TRBJ2-3; the match to TRBD2 covers 8 bases. The CDR3 is 16 amino acids. J was trimmed by 2 bases and V by 4 bases; bases with no gene match: 8. Germline V gene data show CDR1 as LGHDT and CDR2 as YNNKEL (reference sequence).

This sequence joins TRBV19 and TRBJ2-5, with 7 nucleotides matching TRBD1. CDR3 length: 14 residues. Looked up from germline, CDR1 is LNHDA and CDR2 is SQIVND (reference sequence). The V segment lost 3 bases and the J segment 2 bases; nucleotides outside the gene matches: 3. CDR3: CASSMRTGQETQYF. The CDR3 nucleotides read TGTGCCAGTAGTATGAGGACAGGTCAAGAGACCCAGTACTTC.

This rearrangement joins TRBV2 to TRBJ1-5; 7 bases fit TRBD1. From germline, CDR1 is SNHLY and CDR2 FYNNEI. The junction had 9 bases not matched to a gene; V was cut back by 8 bases and J by 2 bases. The CDR3 covers 15 residues. CDR3 DNA sequence: TGTGCCAGCGGACGGGACAGCCAGGGCAATCAGCCCCAGCATTTT. Protein sequence: CASGRDSQGNQPQHF.

V gene TRBV15 combines with J gene TRBJ1-1; no clear D gene. The CDR3 consists of 12 residues. V shed 1 base and J shed 4 bases, with 4 bases lying between them. Per germline, CDR1 LNHNV and CDR2 YYDKDF (reference sequence). This CDR3 reads CATSRVGTEAFF. In DNA form, the CDR3 reads TGTGCCACCAGCAGAGTCGGCACTGAAGCTTTCTTT. Together with reference TRBV15 and TRBJ1-1, the CDR3 gives the full variable domain: DAMVIQNPRYQVTQFGKPVTLSCSQTLNHNVMYWYQQKSSQAPKLLFHYYDKDFNNEADTPDNFQSRRPNTSFCFLDIRSPGLGDTAMYLCATSRVGTEAFFGQGTRLTVV.

This clone was recorded a few times. This rearrangement joins TRBV19 to TRBJ1-5; 9 bases match TRBD1. The CDR3 runs 13 residues. V dropped 8 bases and J dropped 3; count of bases not matched to a gene: 2. Germline values: CDR1 LNHDA, CDR2 SQIVND (reference sequence). The CDR3 is CASRDRDNQPQHF. The DNA for the CDR3 is TGTGCCAGTCGGGACAGGGACAATCAGCCCCAGCATTTT.

The genes are TRBV28 and TRBJ2-1; 7 bases match TRBD2. Germline trimming cut 3 bases from V and 0 bases from J; bases unmatched to any gene: 14. In germline, CDR1 is MDHEN, CDR2 SYDVKM. The CDR3 length is 19 residues. The CDR3 DNA is TGTGCCAGCAGTTTGTTTGGAGTGCTGGGGGGGACCTCCTACAATGAGCAGTTCTTC. Translating it yields CASSLFGVLGGTSYNEQFF.

V gene TRBV6-2 or TRBV6-3 combines with J gene TRBJ2-3, with 12 bases that match TRBD2. This CDR3 has 18 amino acids. V lost 6 bases and J lost 5; bases outside the gene matches: 15. Looked up from germline, CDR1 is MNHEY and CDR2 is SVGEGT. CDR3 DNA sequence: TGTGCCAGCAGCTATGCTTCCCGAAGACTAGCGGGAGAAGATACGCAGTATTTT. This translates into CASSYASRRLAGEDTQYF.

This chain connects TRBV4-1 to TRBJ1-5; 7 bases fit TRBD1. The CDR3 length is 17 residues. From germline, CDR1 is MGHRA and CDR2 YSYEKL. V lost 4 bases and J lost 5; bases outside the gene matches: 14. The chain's CDR3 is CASSLRQGSQSDQPQHF. CDR3 nucleotide sequence: TGCGCCAGCAGCCTTCGACAGGGTTCCCAGAGCGATCAGCCCCAGCATTTT.

The V gene is TRBV5-1, the J gene TRBJ1-1; 7 nucleotides line up with TRBD1. The germline V gene encodes CDR1 SGHRS and CDR2 YFSETQ. The CDR3 runs to 14 residues. V lost 0 bases to trimming and J lost 7 bases; unmatched junction nucleotides: 6. CDR3 protein: CASSLARGQNEAFF. The CDR3 DNA sequence: TGCGCCAGCAGCTTGGCCAGGGGACAGAATGAAGCTTTCTTT.

This chain uses TRBV9 with TRBJ2-3; maybe TRBD1 (5 bases). The length of the CDR3 is 15 residues. V dropped 2 bases and J dropped 6 bases, with 16 bases sitting between them. The V gene's germline CDR1 is SGDLS and CDR2 YYNGEE. The CDR3 DNA reads TGTGCCAGCAGCGTTTGGGGCAGGGCTGAGGATACGCAGTATTTT. Translation: CASSVWGRAEDTQYF.

The chain employs TRBV2 and TRBJ1-3; 7 bases agree with TRBD1. Germline trimming cut 6 bases from V and 4 bases from J; bases unmatched to any gene: 6. Germline values: CDR1 SNHLY, CDR2 FYNNEI. CDR3 length equals 14 residues. The CDR3 is CASSADRAGNTIYF. For the CDR3, the DNA is TGTGCCAGCAGCGCAGACAGGGCCGGAAACACCATATATTTT.

The rearrangement uses TRBV4-1 and TRBJ1-1; TRBD1 might be the D (5 bases). The CDR3 has 15 residues. The V end lost 4 bases, the J end lost 3 bases, and 15 bases lay between the germline ends. Germline V lookup: CDR1 MGHRA, CDR2 YSYEKL. The DNA for the CDR3 is TGCGCCAGCAGCCCTCACCGGGGGGGGGACACTGAAGCTTTCTTT. It encodes CASSPHRGGDTEAFF.

The genes are TRBV7-3 and TRBJ2-1; 9 bases match TRBD2. Germline lookup yields CDR1 SGHTA and CDR2 FQGTGA. V gave up 5 bases and J gave up 0 bases; unmatched junction bases: 5. The CDR3 covers 16 residues. CDR3 loop: CASSPLAGSSYNEQFF. In nucleotides, the CDR3 is TGTGCCAGCAGCCCCCTAGCGGGGAGCTCCTACAATGAGCAGTTCTTC.

V and J are TRBV29-1 and TRBJ2-7; the match to TRBD2 covers 12 bases. The CDR3 totals 14 residues. Unmatched junction bases numbered 7, after V lost 4 bases and J lost 6 bases. The germline V gene has CDR1 SQVTM and CDR2 ANQGSEA. The CDR3 loop reads CSVGTSGARGEQYF. The CDR3 DNA reads as TGCAGCGTTGGGACTAGCGGGGCCCGTGGCGAGCAGTACTTC.

The chain joins TRBV28 to TRBJ1-1; possibly TRBD1 for D (6 bases). V lost 8 bases, J lost 0 bases, and 13 bases lay in between. The CDR3 contains 14 residues. Germline V gene data show CDR1 as MDHEN and CDR2 as SYDVKM. The CDR3 region has the DNA TGTGCCAGCGATCTTGGACAGATGAACACTGAAGCTTTCTTT. Protein sequence: CASDLGQMNTEAFF. The variable domain in full, completed from reference TRBV28 and TRBJ1-1, reads DVKVTQSSRYLVKRTGEKVFLECVQDMDHENMFWYRQDPGLGLRLIYFSYDVKMKEKGDIPEGYSVSREKKERFSLILESASTNQTSMYLCASDLGQMNTEAFFGQGTRLTVV.

The CDR3 sequence is CASTMGQGGPEAFF. The CDR3 nucleotides are TGTGCCAGCACCATGGGACAGGGGGGTCCTGAAGCTTTCTTT. The V and J genes are TRBV6-6 and TRBJ1-1; 11 positions match TRBD1. CDR3 size: 14 residues. The germline V gene encodes CDR1 MNHNY and CDR2 SVGAGI (reference sequence). V was clipped by 7 bases and J by 6 bases; unmatched bases: 7.

The CDR3 reads CASSLQLPVQSRYEQYF. DNA of the CDR3: TGTGCCAGCAGTTTACAATTGCCGGTACAGTCACGGTACGAGCAGTACTTC. The chain uses TRBV27 and TRBJ2-7; D is ambiguous. V gave up 2 bases and J gave up 4 bases, with 21 bases separating them. The CDR3 runs 17 residues. Germline V gives CDR1 MNHEY, CDR2 SMNVEV (reference sequence).

The chain uses TRBV6-1 and TRBJ2-6, with no clear D. Trimming removed 1 base from V and 0 bases from J, with 4 bases in between. The CDR3 has 15 residues. Germline V gene sequence: CDR1 MNHNS, CDR2 SASEGT. The CDR3 region has the DNA TGTGCCAGCAGTGAAGACAGCTCTGGGGCCAACGTCCTGACTTTC. Amino acid sequence: CASSEDSSGANVLTF.